This entry features one T cell receptor (beta chain) sequence. This sample is part of a study of T cells in tumors after PD-1 blockade. CDR1 and CDR2 (germline): LNHNV, YYDKDF (reference sequence). The germline V and J ends were trimmed by 6 bases and 1 base, with 15 bases remaining between them. The CDR3 totals 15 residues. The assay was immunoSEQ multiplex PCR, and TCRdb's table has in-frame clones only and misses some. The table includes some 60,000 clones, just under 80% detected once. The sequencing here drew on PBMCs, taken before anti-PD-1 treatment. This chain joins TRBV15 and TRBJ1-1, with no clear D. This TCR derives from a human donor with basal cell carcinoma. The CDR3 region is CATSRPPPTNTEAFF. CDR3 DNA: TGTGCCACCAGTAGACCCCCGCCAACGAACACTGAAGCTTTCTTT.